What follows are 20 T cell receptor beta chains derived from one specimen sequenced in a study of blood T cell repertoires in COVID-19. Some clones are missing from TCRdb's copy, which holds only in-frame ones; the method was immunoSEQ multiplex PCR. The sample shows 180,000 or so clones, more than 75% of them seen only once. Sequenced sample: PBMCs or T cells enriched from blood (not recorded which). The receptors were gathered from a man in his sixties who had been exposed to COVID-19.

Only one count was recorded for this clone. The chain is built from TRBV19 and TRBJ2-1; no reliable D call. Looked up from germline, CDR1 is LNHDA and CDR2 is SQIVND (reference sequence). This CDR3 has 14 residues. V was trimmed by 8 bases and J by 5 bases, leaving 16 bases between them. The CDR3 region has the DNA TGTGCCAGTTCGGTCAGCGTACTAAACAATGAGCAGTTCTTC. It translates to CASSVSVLNNEQFF. Variable domain in full (rest from reference TRBV19 and TRBJ2-1): DGGITQSPKYLFRKEGQNVTLSCEQNLNHDAMYWYRQDPGQGLRLIYYSQIVNDFQKGDIAEGYSVSREKKESFPLTVTSAQKNPTAFYLCASSVSVLNNEQFFGPGTRLTVL.

The chain carries TRBV27 and TRBJ1-5; 10 nucleotides match TRBD1. The J segment lost 3 bases and the V segment lost 4 bases, leaving 9 bases of the junction unmatched. Germline-derived CDR1 and CDR2 are MNHEY and SMNVEV (reference sequence). CDR3 length: 17 residues. The CDR3 DNA sequence: TGTGCCAGCAGTTGGGGATGGGACAGGGGATTCAATCAGCCCCAGCATTTT. Translated: CASSWGWDRGFNQPQHF.

The chain carries TRBV24-1 and TRBJ1-1; D remains ambiguous. Germline-derived CDR1 and CDR2 are KGHDR and SFDVKD. Trimming cost V 3 bases and J 4 bases, with 14 bases left between them. CDR3 length: 15 amino acids. CDR3: CATSDRGLPGTEAFF. The CDR3 nucleotides are TGTGCCACCAGTGATCGAGGACTTCCCGGCACTGAAGCTTTCTTT.

CDR3 DNA sequence: TGTGCCAGTAGTATGCGGGTAAACTCCTACGAGCAGTACTTC. This encodes CASSMRVNSYEQYF. The rearrangement links TRBV19 to TRBJ2-7, with D maybe TRBD2 (5 bases). Germline-derived CDR1 and CDR2 are LNHDA and SQIVND (reference sequence). The CDR3 totals 14 residues. V was shortened by 3 bases and J by 0 bases, with 9 bases between the two germline ends. Supplemented by reference TRBV19 and TRBJ2-7, the full variable domain reads DGGITQSPKYLFRKEGQNVTLSCEQNLNHDAMYWYRQDPGQGLRLIYYSQIVNDFQKGDIAEGYSVSREKKESFPLTVTSAQKNPTAFYLCASSMRVNSYEQYFGPGTRLTVT.

This chain links TRBV29-1 with TRBJ2-7, with 7 bases matching TRBD1. The CDR3 totals 14 residues. CDR1 and CDR2 from the germline V gene are SQVTM and ANQGSEA. The V gene end was trimmed by 4 bases and the J gene end by 1 base; junction bases not matched to a gene: 7. CDR3 bases: TGCAGCGTTGTCCGTAACAGGGGATCCTACGAGCAGTACTTC. This sequence encodes CSVVRNRGSYEQYF.

This clone was seen at least ten times. DNA for the CDR3: TGTGCCAGTATGACAGGGGGCGCGGGCACTGAAGCTTTCTTT. Protein: CASMTGGAGTEAFF. This rearrangement joins TRBV19 to TRBJ1-1, with 10 bases that match TRBD1. V lost 7 bases, J lost 4 bases, and 6 bases stayed unmatched. The CDR3 length is 14 residues. Germline V gene sequence: CDR1 LNHDA, CDR2 SQIVND (reference sequence).

The rearrangement uses TRBV19 and TRBJ2-3; TRBD2 aligns across 7 bases. With 5 bases clipped from V and 2 bases from J, the junction kept 7 bases outside the gene matches. There are 15 residues in the CDR3. Germline V gene lookup returns CDR1 LNHDA and CDR2 SQIVND (reference sequence). Written as DNA, the CDR3 is TGTGCCAGTAGTTTCCCTAGCGGATCCACAGATACGCAGTATTTT. It codes for CASSFPSGSTDTQYF.

The chain combines TRBV18 with TRBJ1-1; 8 positions match TRBD1. This CDR3 comprises 15 residues. Germline trimming cut 1 base from V and 3 bases from J; bases unmatched to any gene: 4. From germline, CDR1 is KGHSH and CDR2 LQKENI. In nucleotides, the CDR3 is TGTGCCAGCTCACCACGGACAGGGAGGGACACTGAAGCTTTCTTT. Translation: CASSPRTGRDTEAFF.

The rearrangement uses TRBV28 and TRBJ1-4, with 8 bases aligning to TRBD1. Germline assignment: CDR1 MDHEN and CDR2 SYDVKM. J gave up 7 bases and V 2 bases, and 3 bases lay outside the gene matches. This CDR3 comprises 14 residues. The CDR3 reads CASSLAGGGEKLFF. The CDR3 nucleotides read TGTGCCAGCAGTTTAGCAGGGGGCGGTGAAAAACTGTTTTTT.

The CDR3 DNA reads as TGTGCCATCAGTGAGCCTAGCGGGACCTACAATGAGCAGTTCTTC. Its translation: CAISEPSGTYNEQFF. The chain combines TRBV10-3 with TRBJ2-1; 9 bases line up with TRBD2. J gave up 2 bases and V 2 bases, and 1 base lay outside the gene matches. Germline V gene data show CDR1 as ENHRY and CDR2 as SYGVKD. CDR3 size: 15 residues.

V is TRBV11-2 and J is TRBJ1-6; TRBD1 aligns across 7 bases. Germline values: CDR1 SGHAT, CDR2 FQNNGV. This CDR3 has 16 residues. V dropped 6 bases and J dropped 4; count of bases not matched to a gene: 9. CDR3 bases: TGTGCCAGCAGTGAGGAAGGGGGCGCTTATAATTCACCCCTCCACTTT. Translating gives CASSEEGGAYNSPLHF.

J is TRBJ2-1 and V is TRBV30; 9 bases fit TRBD1. With V trimmed by 7 bases and J by 6 bases, 7 bases remained unmatched. This CDR3 is 13 amino acids long. CDR1 is GTSNPN, CDR2 SVGIG, per germline (reference sequence). CDR3 in DNA: TGTGCCTACGACAGGGGGAGTATCAATGAGCAGTTCTTC. Its translation is CAYDRGSINEQFF.

A few counts support this clone. This sequence joins TRBV13 and TRBJ2-7; 7 bases line up with TRBD2. With V trimmed by 5 bases and J by 3 bases, 10 bases remained unmatched. The CDR3 covers 15 residues. Germline V lookup: CDR1 PRHDT, CDR2 FYEKMQ (reference sequence). CDR3 loop: CASSPGRGTGYEQYF. The DNA of the CDR3 is TGTGCCAGCAGCCCAGGGCGGGGGACGGGCTACGAGCAGTACTTC.

This clone was counted a few times. The V gene is TRBV5-1, the J gene TRBJ2-5; D is possibly TRBD1 (5 bases). The CDR3 contains 13 residues. Germline-derived CDR1 and CDR2 are SGHRS and YFSETQ. Deletions cut 8 bases from V and 5 bases from J, with 16 bases between. The CDR3 loop is CASNTGAGETQYF. In nucleotides, the CDR3 is TGCGCCAGTAATACAGGAGCTGGGGAGACCCAGTACTTC.

The rearrangement links TRBV4-1 to TRBJ2-3; 8 bases are shared with TRBD2. The V gene's germline CDR1 is MGHRA and CDR2 YSYEKL. CDR3 size: 17 residues. After removal of 4 bases from V and 3 bases from J, the junction contained 12 bases not matched to a gene. CDR3 region: CASSPETGTSMTDTQYF. Here the CDR3 DNA reads TGCGCCAGCAGCCCCGAAACCGGGACTAGTATGACAGATACGCAGTATTTT.

This sequence joins TRBV5-5 and TRBJ1-1; 7 nucleotides agree with TRBD1. The CDR3 covers 15 residues. The trim removed 4 bases at V and 0 bases at J, leaving 6 bases unmatched. Per germline, CDR1 SGHKS and CDR2 YYEKEE (reference sequence). CDR3 coding DNA: TGTGCCAGCAGCGTTCTGACAGGGTTGAACACTGAAGCTTTCTTT. Protein product: CASSVLTGLNTEAFF.

The chain couples TRBV10-3 to TRBJ2-7; a weak D match, TRBD2 (6 bases). With 8 bases removed from V and 0 bases from J, the gap between germline ends came to 17 bases. This CDR3 region has 15 residues. The germline gives CDR1 ENHRY, CDR2 SYGVKD. CDR3 residues: CAIEAGPPGSYEQYF. The CDR3 nucleotides are TGTGCCATCGAGGCGGGACCCCCAGGCTCCTACGAGCAGTACTTC.

The gene calls are TRBV3-1 (or the pseudogene TRBV3-2) and TRBJ2-2, with D possibly matching TRBD1 (5 bases). CDR3 size: 15 residues. The germline V and J ends were trimmed by 1 base and 6 bases, with 12 bases remaining between them. The germline CDR1 and CDR2 sequences are LGHDT and YNNKEL (reference sequence). The CDR3 loop is CASSQARGASGELFF. In DNA form, the CDR3 reads TGTGCCAGCAGCCAAGCAAGGGGCGCGTCCGGGGAGCTGTTTTTT.

The chain uses TRBV11-3 and TRBJ2-7, with D possibly TRBD1 on 6 matching bases. Germline assignment: CDR1 SGHNT and CDR2 YENEEA. V was cut by 8 bases and J by 7 bases, with 18 bases left in between. This CDR3 has 13 amino acids. The CDR3 protein is CASRTAPGQEQYF. Here the CDR3 DNA reads TGTGCCAGCCGCACCGCTCCGGGACAAGAGCAGTACTTC.

The J gene is TRBJ2-3, the V gene TRBV9; 14 positions match TRBD2. Germline assignment: CDR1 SGDLS and CDR2 YYNGEE. After removal of 4 bases from V and 4 bases from J, the junction contained 8 bases not matched to a gene. The CDR3 totals 17 residues. The CDR3: CASSLRTSGRRADTQYF. Here the CDR3 DNA reads TGTGCCAGCAGCCTAAGGACTAGCGGGAGGAGGGCAGATACGCAGTATTTT. Drawing the rest from reference TRBV9 and TRBJ2-3, the complete variable domain is DSGVTQTPKHLITATGQRVTLRCSPRSGDLSVYWYQQSLDQGLQFLIQYYNGEERAKGNILERFSAQQFPDLHSELNLSSLELGDSALYFCASSLRTSGRRADTQYFGPGTRLTVL.